These 10 T cell receptor beta chains came from one sample sequenced in a study of shared clonotypes between healthy human individuals. Assay used: immunoSEQ multiplex PCR; TCRdb lists only in-frame clones, some missing. The sample holds hundreds of thousands of clones, more than 70% seen once. What was sequenced was memory CD4+ T cells sorted from blood. Subset indicated: CD45RA-negative fraction. Source of these receptors: a woman younger than 45 in good health.

The chain links TRBV28 to TRBJ2-2; 8 bases are a match to TRBD2. Germline V gives CDR1 MDHEN, CDR2 SYDVKM. This CDR3 region has 15 residues. The junction had 8 bases not matched to a gene; V was cut back by 5 bases and J by 6 bases. The CDR3 bases are TGTGCCAGCAGTAGCAGCGGGAGATTAGCCGGGGAGCTGTTTTTT. It yields the protein CASSSSGRLAGELFF.

This sequence joins TRBV29-1 and TRBJ2-1; D not resolved. Germline V gene lookup returns CDR1 SQVTM and CDR2 ANQGSEA. The CDR3 covers 11 residues. V was clipped by 6 bases and J by 9 bases, with 12 bases between them. CDR3 DNA: TGCAGCGTCCGCCCTCACAGTGAGCAGTTCTTC. It encodes CSVRPHSEQFF.

Turning to this clone: A much more abundant neighbour one base away suggests this may be a read error. The gene calls are TRBV28 and TRBJ1-5, with TRBD1 matching over 10 bases. The V and J ends lost 4 bases and 6 bases, in that order; junction bases with no gene match: 0. This CDR3 region has 13 residues. CDR1 is MDHEN, CDR2 SYDVKM, per germline. The CDR3 nucleotides read TGTGCCAGCAGTTGGACAGGGGGTCAGCCCCAGCATTTT. Protein: CASSWTGGQPQHF. Filled out from reference TRBV28 and TRBJ1-5, the complete variable domain reads DVKVTQSSRYLVKRTGEKVFLECVQDMDHENMFWYRQDPGLGLRLIYFSYDVKMKEKGDIPEGYSVSREKKERFSLILESASTNQTSMYLCASSWTGGQPQHFGDGTRLSIL.

This sequence joins TRBV12-2 and TRBJ2-4; the DNA was not used to check the table's D call, TRBD1. TRBV12-2 is termed a pseudogene. This CDR3 has 18 amino acids. The CDR3 nucleotides are TGTGCAAGTCGCTTCACATCAGGGTGCCTGAAAACCAAAAACATTCAGTACTTC. This sequence encodes CASRFTSGCLKTKNIQYF.

V and J are TRBV29-1 and TRBJ2-5, with 7 bases aligning to TRBD1. The J call may be incorrect, as the DNA end agrees better with TRBJ2-7. The CDR3 runs 12 residues. The germline V gene encodes CDR1 SQVTM and CDR2 ANQGSEA. The CDR3, as DNA: TGCAGCGTAGGGGACAGACGCTACGAGCAGTACTTC. It encodes CSVGDRRYEQYF.

Of note for this clone: This same CDR3 is encoded by further DNA sequences in the sample. This chain links TRBV19 with TRBJ1-5; D is uncertain. The CDR3 is 12 residues long. V was shortened by 3 bases and J by 7 bases, with 7 bases between the two germline ends. The V gene's germline CDR1 is LNHDA and CDR2 SQIVND (reference sequence). CDR3 nucleotides: TGTGCCAGTAGTATTCAGCTACAGCCCCAGCATTTT. The encoded protein is CASSIQLQPQHF.

The chain recombines TRBV5-1 with TRBJ2-1; 7 bases map to TRBD2. The CDR3 has 13 residues. Germline loops: CDR1 SGHRS, CDR2 YFSETQ. The J segment lost 6 bases and the V segment lost 0 bases, leaving 0 bases of the junction unmatched. In DNA, the CDR3 is TGCGCCAGCAGCTTGGGACTAGCCAATGAGCAGTTCTTC. Translating it yields CASSLGLANEQFF.

This chain connects TRBV6-1 to TRBJ2-3; TRBD2 aligns across 13 bases. The CDR3 contains 15 residues. The trim removed 4 bases at V and 5 bases at J, leaving 3 bases unmatched. Germline CDR1 is MNHNS and CDR2 is SASEGT. For the CDR3, the DNA is TGTGCCAGCAGTGCGGGACTAGCGGGACGAGATACGCAGTATTTT. It translates to CASSAGLAGRDTQYF.

This clone has more than one count but fewer than ten. V gene TRBV6-4 combines with J gene TRBJ1-1, with no clear D. Trimming took off 2 bases at V and 4 bases at J, with 14 bases between the two ends. This CDR3 has 15 residues. Per germline, CDR1 MRHNA and CDR2 SNTAGT. This chain's CDR3 is CASSDDPGKVTEAFF. The CDR3 bases are TGTGCCAGCAGTGACGATCCCGGGAAGGTCACTGAAGCTTTCTTT.

The rearrangement joins TRBV7-2 to TRBJ1-1, with D tentatively TRBD1 (6 bases). This CDR3 contains 16 residues. Deletions cut 5 bases from V and 0 bases from J, with 16 bases between. CDR1 is SGHTA, CDR2 FQGNSA, per germline. The CDR3 loop reads CASSRQGGGLNTEAFF. The CDR3, as DNA: TGTGCCAGCAGCCGACAAGGGGGGGGTTTGAACACTGAAGCTTTCTTT.